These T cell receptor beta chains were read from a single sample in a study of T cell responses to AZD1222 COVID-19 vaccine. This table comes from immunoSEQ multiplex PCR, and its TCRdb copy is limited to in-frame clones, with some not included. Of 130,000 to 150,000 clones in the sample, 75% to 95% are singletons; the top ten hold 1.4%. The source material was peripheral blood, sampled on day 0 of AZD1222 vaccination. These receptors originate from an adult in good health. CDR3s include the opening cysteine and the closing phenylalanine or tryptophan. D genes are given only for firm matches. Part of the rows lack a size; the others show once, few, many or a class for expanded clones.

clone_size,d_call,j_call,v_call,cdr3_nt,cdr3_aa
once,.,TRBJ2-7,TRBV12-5,TGTGCTAGTGGGGGGGGTATCTCTTACGAGCAGTACTTC,CASGGGISYEQYF
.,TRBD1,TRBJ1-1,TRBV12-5,TGTGCTAGTGGCCCCAGAGGGGGCAACACTGAAGCTTTCTTT,CASGPRGGNTEAFF
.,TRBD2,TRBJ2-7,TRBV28,TGTGCCAGCAGCTCCGGGGGGGTGGTCTACGAGCAGTACTTC,CASSSGGVVYEQYF
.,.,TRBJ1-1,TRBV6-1,TGTGCCAGCAGTGAAGCGCAGGGGCGGGACACTGAAGCTTTCTTT,CASSEAQGRDTEAFF
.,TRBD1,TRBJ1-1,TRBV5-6,TGTGCCAGCAGTCGGGACAGGGGATTGAACACTGAAGCTTTCTTT,CASSRDRGLNTEAFF
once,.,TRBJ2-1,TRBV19,TGTGCCAGTAGTATTCTTGGTCTTGGCGGACAGCAGTTCTTC,CASSILGLGGQQFF
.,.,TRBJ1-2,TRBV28,TGTGCCAGCATCTCGACGGCGACCTATGGCTACACCTTC,CASISTATYGYTF
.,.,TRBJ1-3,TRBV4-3,TGCGCCAGCAGCCAACTGACAGCGATCTCTGGAAACACCATATATTTT,CASSQLTAISGNTIYF
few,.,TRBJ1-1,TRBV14,TGTGCCAGCAGCCACTCGGACGGGGGAGCTTTCTTT,CASSHSDGGAFF
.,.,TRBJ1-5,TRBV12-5,TGTGCTAGTGGTCAGGACACCCTAACCATTATAAGCAATCAGCCCCAGCATTTT,CASGQDTLTIISNQPQHF
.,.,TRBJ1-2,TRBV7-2,TGTGCCAGCAGGGAAGCTGGCTATGGCTACACCTTC,CASREAGYGYTF
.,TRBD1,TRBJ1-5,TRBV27,TGTGCCAGCAGGACAGGGGGTTATAGCAATCAGCCCCAGCATTTT,CASRTGGYSNQPQHF
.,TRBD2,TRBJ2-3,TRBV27,TGTGCCAGCAGCCCGGGACTATCGCAGTATTTT,CASSPGLSQYF
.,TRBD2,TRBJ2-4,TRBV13,TGTGCCAGCAGCCCCGGGGGACTAGCGGGGGCCCTAGCCAAAAACATTCAGTACTTC,CASSPGGLAGALAKNIQYF
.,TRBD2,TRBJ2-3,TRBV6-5,TGTGCCAGCATTGGCGGGAGAGGGACAGATACGCAGTATTTT,CASIGGRGTDTQYF
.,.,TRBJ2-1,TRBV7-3,TGTGCCAGCAGCCCCGTAGGGGTCCTCATCTCCTACAATGAGCAGTTCTTC,CASSPVGVLISYNEQFF
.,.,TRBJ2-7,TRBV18,TGTGCCAGCTCACCTCGAATAGGGGGTTACGAGCAGTACTTC,CASSPRIGGYEQYF
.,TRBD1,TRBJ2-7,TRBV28,TGTGCCAGCACTGGCCGAAGGGGACAGACAATATACTACGAGCAGTACTTC,CASTGRRGQTIYYEQYF
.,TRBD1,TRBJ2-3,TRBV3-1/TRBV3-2,TGTGCCAGCAGCCACGACAGGGTGGGTACAGATACGCAGTATTTT,CASSHDRVGTDTQYF
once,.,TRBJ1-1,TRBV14,TGTGCCAGCAGCCAGGACATGAACACTGAAGCTTTCTTT,CASSQDMNTEAFF
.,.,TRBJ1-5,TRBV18,TGTGCCAGCTCCCAATCAGGGGTCCTGGATCAGCCCCAGCATTTT,CASSQSGVLDQPQHF
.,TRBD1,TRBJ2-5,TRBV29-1,TGCAGCGTCCGCGGACAGGGCCCGTGGGAGACCCAGTACTTC,CSVRGQGPWETQYF
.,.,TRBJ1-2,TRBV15,TGTGCCACCAGCAGAGATTTCGGACTGATGAGCTATGGCTACACCTTC,CATSRDFGLMSYGYTF
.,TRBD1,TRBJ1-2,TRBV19,TGTGCCAGTAGTATAGTAGGGGGCGACGGCTACACCTTC,CASSIVGGDGYTF
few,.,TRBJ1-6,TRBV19,TGTGCCAGTAGTGCTGGTGGGTCTAATTCACCCCTCCACTTT,CASSAGGSNSPLHF
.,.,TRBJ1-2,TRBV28,TGCGGCATTTATTGGTATGGCTACACCTTC,CGIYWYGYTF
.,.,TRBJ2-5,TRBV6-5,TGTGCCAGCACGCTTACAGGCGGAAGGGGGACCCAGTACTTC,CASTLTGGRGTQYF
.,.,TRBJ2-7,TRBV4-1,TGCGCCAGCAGCCAAGCTCTAAGGGGCCCCTACGAGCAGTACTTC,CASSQALRGPYEQYF
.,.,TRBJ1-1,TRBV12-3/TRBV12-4,TGTGCCAGCAGTTTAGGGAAGAACACTGAAGCTTTCTTT,CASSLGKNTEAFF
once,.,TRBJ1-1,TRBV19,TGTGCCAGTAGAACAGCGAACACTGAAGCTTTCTTT,CASRTANTEAFF
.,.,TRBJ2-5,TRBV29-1,TGCAGCGCGCGGGGCAGTCAAGAGACCCAGTACTTC,CSARGSQETQYF
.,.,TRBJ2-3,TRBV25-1,TGTGCCAGCAGTGAGAACGGAGGAATCTCCGATACGCAGTATTTT,CASSENGGISDTQYF
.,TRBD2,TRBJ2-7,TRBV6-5,TGTGCCAGCAGTTACCGGGGCGACGCGGGAGCCGAGCAGTACTTC,CASSYRGDAGAEQYF
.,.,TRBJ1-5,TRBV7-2,TGTGCCAGCAGCCCCGCGGGCAGCAATCAGCCCCAGCATTTT,CASSPAGSNQPQHF
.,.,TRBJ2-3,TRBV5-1,TGCGCCAGCAGCTTGGTGTTTGCGGATGTGACAGATACGCAGTATTTT,CASSLVFADVTDTQYF
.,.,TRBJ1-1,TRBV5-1,TGCGCCAGCAGCTTGGTCGGGGGCCTACGGGGCACTGAAGCTTTCTTT,CASSLVGGLRGTEAFF
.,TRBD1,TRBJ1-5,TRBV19,TGTGCCTCCGACTTCACAGGGGTTAGGAGCAATCAGCCCCAGCATTTT,CASDFTGVRSNQPQHF
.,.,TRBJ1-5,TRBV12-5,TGTGCTAGTGGTTTCGGAGTCAATCAGCCCCAGCATTTT,CASGFGVNQPQHF
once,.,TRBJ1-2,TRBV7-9,TGTGCCAGCAGCCCCCTGGGCACAGGCATCCCTAGGGCTAACTATGGCTACACCTTC,CASSPLGTGIPRANYGYTF